The clone carrying this TCR beta chain showed up just a few times. Each CDR3 protein is one row after TCRdb ran MiXCR on the RT-PCR reads. The profile shows more than 550,000 distinct CDR3 sequences, approximately 14% of them singletons. The germline V gene has CDR1 LNHDA and CDR2 SQIVND (reference sequence). The CDR3 is 13 residues long. Germline trimming cut 3 bases from V and 9 bases from J; bases unmatched to any gene: 4. The sequencing input was memory CD4+ T cells from blood. The source of this sequence is a female donor in good health, serving as a healthy control. The genes are TRBV19 and TRBJ2-1, with 8 bases that match TRBD2. CDR3 sequence (DNA): TGTGCCAGTAGTATGGAGCGGGAGAGTGAGCAGTTCTTC. It translates to CASSMERESEQFF. Supplemented by reference TRBV19 and TRBJ2-1, the full variable domain reads DGGITQSPKYLFRKEGQNVTLSCEQNLNHDAMYWYRQDPGQGLRLIYYSQIVNDFQKGDIAEGYSVSREKKESFPLTVTSAQKNPTAFYLCASSMERESEQFFGPGTRLTVL.